The sequence of this T cell receptor (beta chain) was determined in a study of cytomegalovirus exposure and HLA in healthy donors. Study-wide results and caveats: It was reported in a later analysis that an Asian-associated ancestry cluster showed fewer N-insertions than the roughly 660-donor mean. Across HLA loci, a later analysis found differing TCR association rates, with DRB1 most and HLA-C fewest. The study carried out a later analysis of TCR beta sequences. It associated 15,000 to 20,000 of them with specific HLA alleles at a false discovery rate of 0.05. Further analysis was carried out later, and it showed several of the most significant clusters appearing linked to common viral pathogens.

In the PCR, 60 Vbeta and 13 Jbeta primers were used. Generated by immunoSEQ multiplex PCR, the TCRdb table keeps only in-frame clones and is missing some. In the table there are 150,000 to 200,000 clones, more than 70% of which are singletons. With respect to this clone: Its antigen is not identified.

The source material was PBMCs. The receptor comes from a man aged 18 to 29 in good health and CMV-seropositive.

The CDR3 DNA sequence: TGCAGCGTTGAACTTGTGGTGGAGGTGAAGCAAGAGACCCAGTACTTC. Translating it yields CSVELVVEVKQETQYF. This chain links TRBV29-1 with TRBJ2-5; tentatively, D is TRBD2 (5 bases). The CDR3 contains 16 residues. The V end lost 2 bases, the J end lost 2 bases, and 18 bases lay between the germline ends. The V gene's germline CDR1 is SQVTM and CDR2 ANQGSEA. Filled out from reference TRBV29-1 and TRBJ2-5, the complete variable domain reads SAVISQKPSRDICQRGTSLTIQCQVDSQVTMMFWYRQQPGQSLTLIATANQGSEATYESGFVIDKFPISRPNLTFSTLTVSNMSPEDSSIYLCSVELVVEVKQETQYFGPGTRLLVL.